Following are 25 T cell receptor beta chains from one sample sequenced in a study of T-cell memory formation after mild COVID-19. A single record per CDR3 protein comes from TCRdb applying MiXCR to the 5' RACE reads. The sample records about 390,000 distinct CDR3 sequences, around a fifth being singletons. The sample was PBMCs or a T cell subset sorted from them (not recorded which). The receptors here all came from an adult woman who had mild COVID-19 (a few samples of this study predate the infection). Cell type and time point are not known.

The J gene is TRBJ1-1, the V gene TRBV14; 7 bases match TRBD1. Germline CDR1 and CDR2: SGHDN and FVKESK. The length of the CDR3 is 15 residues. With 4 bases clipped from V and 3 bases from J, the junction kept 8 bases outside the gene matches. The CDR3 DNA reads as TGTGCCAGCAGCCTACGGGCAGGGGGAGACACTGAAGCTTTCTTT. It specifies CASSLRAGGDTEAFF.

The sample holds a few counts of this clonotype. The CDR3 DNA follows: TGTGCCAGCTCACCGGGTTCTCAGACAGGGGCCTACGAGCAGTACTTC. It encodes CASSPGSQTGAYEQYF. This chain joins TRBV18 and TRBJ2-7, with 8 bases fitting TRBD1. V lost 3 bases to trimming and J lost 2 bases; unmatched junction nucleotides: 9. The CDR3 consists of 16 residues. Germline V lookup: CDR1 KGHSH, CDR2 LQKENI.

This clonotype was seen a handful of times. The V call is TRBV9, the J call TRBJ2-2; TRBD2 agrees at 12 bases. The length of the CDR3 is 16 residues. V was clipped by 4 bases and J by 5 bases; unmatched bases: 6. The germline V gene encodes CDR1 SGDLS and CDR2 YYNGEE. The CDR3 spells CASSTGLAGTTGELFF. CDR3 DNA sequence: TGTGCCAGCAGCACCGGACTAGCGGGAACGACCGGGGAGCTGTTTTTT.

This clonotype was seen many times. The chain combines TRBV6-2 or TRBV6-3 with TRBJ2-7, with D possibly TRBD2 on 5 matching bases. Germline V gives CDR1 MNHEY, CDR2 SVGEGT. Trimming took 4 bases from V and 2 from J, leaving 15 bases between them. This CDR3 comprises 15 residues. CDR3 loop: CASSSLTTFTYEQYF. DNA of the CDR3: TGTGCCAGCAGTTCTTTGACTACCTTTACCTACGAGCAGTACTTC.

The gene calls are TRBV2 and TRBJ2-7; D possibly matches TRBD1 or TRBD2 (5 bases each). CDR3 length: 14 residues. V was shortened by 7 bases and J by 2 bases, with 15 bases between the two germline ends. Germline V gene data show CDR1 as SNHLY and CDR2 as FYNNEI. CDR3 nucleotide sequence: TGTGCCAGCATGGGACCCCCTAATCCCTACGAGCAGTACTTC. Translated: CASMGPPNPYEQYF.

This chain uses TRBV25-1 with TRBJ2-2, with 11 bases lining up with TRBD1. Per germline, CDR1 MGHDK and CDR2 SYGVNS. V was clipped by 1 base and J by 1 base; unmatched bases: 2. The CDR3 contains 17 residues. DNA for the CDR3: TGTGCCAGCAGTGAATTAGGGACAGGGGGGAACACCGGGGAGCTGTTTTTT. This translates into CASSELGTGGNTGELFF. Together with reference TRBV25-1 and TRBJ2-2, the CDR3 gives the full variable domain: EADIYQTPRYLVIGTGKKITLECSQTMGHDKMYWYQQDPGMELHLIHYSYGVNSTEKGDLSSESTVSRIRTEHFPLTLESARPSHTSQYLCASSELGTGGNTGELFFGEGSRLTVL.

The chain joins TRBV2 to TRBJ1-3; possibly TRBD1 for D (6 bases). The V and J ends lost 4 bases and 0 bases respectively, with 10 bases between them. The CDR3 length is 15 residues. Germline assignment: CDR1 SNHLY and CDR2 FYNNEI. The CDR3 reads CASSVRGFSGNTIYF. The CDR3 nucleotides read TGTGCCAGCAGTGTAAGGGGGTTCTCTGGAAACACCATATATTTT.

The chain employs TRBV12-3 or TRBV12-4 and TRBJ1-1; maybe TRBD1 (5 bases). This CDR3 is 12 amino acids long. The V and J ends lost 0 bases and 7 bases respectively, with 6 bases between them. DNA of the CDR3: TGTGCCAGCAGTTTAGCGGGGGGTGAAGCTTTCTTT. It codes for CASSLAGGEAFF.

As to this clonotype: A junction end diverges from the germline sequence, so it may reflect a read error. The chain is built from TRBV29-1 and TRBJ1-2; D may be TRBD1 (6 bases). Germline CDR1 is SQVTM and CDR2 is ANQGSEA. The CDR3 runs to 10 residues. The CDR3 loop is CSVDSPLWSF. The CDR3 region has the DNA TGCAGCGTGGACAGTCCCTTATGGTCCTTC.

This clonotype has just a few counts. The chain is built from TRBV5-1 and TRBJ2-3; maybe TRBD2 (6 bases). V gave up 3 bases and J gave up 5 bases, with 13 bases separating them. The CDR3 totals 14 residues. CDR1 SGHRS and CDR2 YFSETQ come from the germline V gene. The chain's CDR3 is CASSSGTYLDTQYF. CDR3 in DNA: TGCGCCAGCAGCTCTGGGACTTATCTAGATACGCAGTATTTT.

This clonotype has at least ten counts. The chain combines TRBV5-1 with TRBJ2-5; the D gene is possibly TRBD1 (6 bases). CDR3 length: 14 residues. The V and J ends lost 0 bases and 4 bases respectively, with 10 bases between them. Germline values: CDR1 SGHRS, CDR2 YFSETQ. DNA of the CDR3: TGCGCCAGCAGCTTGGCCACAGGGAGAGAGACCCAGTACTTC. Translation: CASSLATGRETQYF.

The chain employs TRBV9 and TRBJ1-1; possible D gene TRBD1, 6 bases. Trimming shortened V by 0 bases and J by 0 bases, and 9 bases separated the two germline ends. CDR1 is SGDLS and CDR2 is YYNGEE in the germline V gene. CDR3 length equals 15 residues. The CDR3: CASSVGGTMNTEAFF. CDR3 DNA: TGTGCCAGCAGCGTAGGGGGGACAATGAACACTGAAGCTTTCTTT.

This clonotype was picked up many times. This chain connects TRBV4-1 to TRBJ2-7; D perhaps matches TRBD1 (5 bases). The CDR3 has 14 amino acids. Trimming removed 4 bases at V and 5 bases at J, with 15 bases between. The germline V gene has CDR1 MGHRA and CDR2 YSYEKL. CDR3 region: CASSPLIQGNEQYF. As DNA, the CDR3 is TGCGCCAGCAGCCCCCTCATCCAGGGTAACGAGCAGTACTTC.

This clonotype was counted between two and nine times. The chain has TRBV30 and TRBJ2-7; D gene unclear. Trimming took off 5 bases at V and 2 bases at J, with 7 bases between the two ends. Germline CDR1 is GTSNPN and CDR2 is SVGIG (reference sequence). The CDR3 loop spans 11 amino acids. The CDR3 bases are TGTGCCTGGGGGTACACCTACGAGCAGTACTTC. The encoded protein is CAWGYTYEQYF.

This clonotype was counted a few times. The chain uses TRBV30 and TRBJ2-2, with D unclear. The germline CDR1 and CDR2 sequences are GTSNPN and SVGIG (reference sequence). V lost 2 bases and J lost 3, with 7 bases in between. The CDR3 is 13 amino acids. The CDR3 DNA sequence: TGTGCCTGGAGTTATCCATACACCGGGGAGCTGTTTTTT. Amino acids: CAWSYPYTGELFF.

The CDR3 loop reads CASSVEETLYNEQFF. Here the CDR3 DNA reads TGTGCCAGCAGCGTAGAGGAGACTCTCTACAATGAGCAGTTCTTC. This rearrangement joins TRBV9 to TRBJ2-1; D unclear. CDR1 is SGDLS and CDR2 is YYNGEE in the germline V gene. V was cut by 0 bases and J by 3 bases, with 10 bases left in between. The CDR3 contains 15 residues.

This sequence joins TRBV4-2 and TRBJ1-2, with unresolved D. V lost 4 bases and J 2 bases, leaving 11 bases between the germline ends. Germline V gene sequence: CDR1 LGHNA, CDR2 YNFKEQ. This CDR3 has 14 amino acids. The DNA of the CDR3 is TGTGCCAGCAGCCTCATCGGAGGGAACTATGGCTACACCTTC. Its protein is CASSLIGGNYGYTF.

The V and J genes are TRBV28 and TRBJ2-7; 15 nucleotides align to TRBD2. The CDR3 spans 18 residues. Germline assignment: CDR1 MDHEN and CDR2 SYDVKM. The V segment lost 5 bases and the J segment 4 bases; nucleotides outside the gene matches: 12. The CDR3 region is CASSPQWTSGRARYEQYF. Here the CDR3 DNA reads TGTGCCAGCAGTCCACAATGGACTAGCGGGAGGGCCAGGTACGAGCAGTACTTC.

The chain carries TRBV24-1 and TRBJ1-2; the D is unclear. The CDR3 has 13 amino acids. CDR1 and CDR2 (germline): KGHDR, SFDVKD. Trimming took off 4 bases at V and 7 bases at J, with 12 bases between the two ends. The CDR3 sequence is CATSDTGVPGYTF. CDR3 coding DNA: TGTGCCACCAGTGACACGGGAGTTCCTGGCTACACCTTC.

The table lists this clonotype with a few counts. The chain has TRBV30 and TRBJ1-1; unclear D gene. The CDR3 extends over 13 amino acids. V was cut by 2 bases and J by 5 bases, with 12 bases left in between. CDR1 is GTSNPN, CDR2 SVGIG, per germline (reference sequence). The CDR3 bases are TGTGCCTGGAGTTTGCTTCGAGGGACTGAAGCTTTCTTT. Its translation: CAWSLLRGTEAFF. Full variable domain (outside the CDR3, taken from reference TRBV30 and TRBJ1-1): SQTIHQWPATLVQPVGSPLSLECTVEGTSNPNLYWYRQAAGRGLQLLFYSVGIGQISSEVPQNLSASRPQDRQFILSSKKLLLSDSGFYLCAWSLLRGTEAFFGQGTRLTVV.

The chain couples TRBV5-1 to TRBJ1-4; TRBD1 is a possible D gene (6 bases). Trimming left V 0 bases short and J 8 bases short, with 14 bases between. Germline CDR1 and CDR2: SGHRS and YFSETQ. The length of the CDR3 is 15 residues. The chain's CDR3 is CASSLAGVTGEKLFF. The DNA of the CDR3 is TGCGCCAGCAGCTTGGCAGGGGTTACCGGCGAAAAACTGTTTTTT.

The chain uses TRBV2 and TRBJ2-1, with TRBD1 identical over 7 bases. The CDR3 sequence is 16 residues long. The germline V gene has CDR1 SNHLY and CDR2 FYNNEI. V was clipped by 4 bases and J by 2 bases; unmatched bases: 8. CDR3 region: CASSAGTEYAYNEQFF. CDR3 nucleotides: TGTGCCAGCAGTGCCGGGACAGAGTACGCCTACAATGAGCAGTTCTTC.

The chain has TRBV7-9 and TRBJ2-1, with TRBD2 matching over 7 bases. Unmatched junction bases numbered 8, after V lost 11 bases and J lost 4 bases. Looked up from germline, CDR1 is SEHNR and CDR2 is FQNEAQ (reference sequence). This CDR3 contains 13 residues. DNA of the CDR3: TGTGCCTCCCGGAGCGGGAAATACAATGAGCAGTTCTTC. Protein: CASRSGKYNEQFF.

The rearrangement uses TRBV4-1 and TRBJ2-5, with 12 bases matching TRBD2. The V segment lost 2 bases and the J segment 2 bases; nucleotides outside the gene matches: 9. There are 18 residues in the CDR3. The germline V gene has CDR1 MGHRA and CDR2 YSYEKL. This chain's CDR3 is CASSQSTMTSGGQETQYF. The CDR3 DNA follows: TGCGCCAGCAGCCAATCCACGATGACTAGCGGGGGACAAGAGACCCAGTACTTC.

The chain combines TRBV12-3 or TRBV12-4 with TRBJ2-7, with D perhaps TRBD2 (6 bases). The length of the CDR3 is 17 residues. V was pared by 0 bases and J by 1 base, with 16 bases between. The CDR3, as DNA: TGTGCCAGCAGTTTAGCGCGGGACCGACTTTTTTCCTACGAGCAGTACTTC. Translating it yields CASSLARDRLFSYEQYF.